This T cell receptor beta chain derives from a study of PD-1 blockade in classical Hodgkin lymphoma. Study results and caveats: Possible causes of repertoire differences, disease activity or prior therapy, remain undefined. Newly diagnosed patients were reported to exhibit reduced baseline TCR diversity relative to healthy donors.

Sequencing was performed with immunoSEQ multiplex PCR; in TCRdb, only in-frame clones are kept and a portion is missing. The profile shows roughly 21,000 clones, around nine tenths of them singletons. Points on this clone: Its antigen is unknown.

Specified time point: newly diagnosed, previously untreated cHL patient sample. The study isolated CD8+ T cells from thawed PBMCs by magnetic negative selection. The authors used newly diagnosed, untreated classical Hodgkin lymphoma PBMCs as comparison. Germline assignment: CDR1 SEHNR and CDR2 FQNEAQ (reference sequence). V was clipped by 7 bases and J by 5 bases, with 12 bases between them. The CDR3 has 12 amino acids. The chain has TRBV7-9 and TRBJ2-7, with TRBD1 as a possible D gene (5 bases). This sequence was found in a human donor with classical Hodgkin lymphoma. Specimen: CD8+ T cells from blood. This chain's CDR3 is CASIGATDEQYF. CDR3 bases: TGTGCCAGCATAGGGGCGACGGACGAGCAGTACTTC.